The 5 T cell receptor beta chains in this list originate from one sample, sequenced in a study of CD4 T cells in relation to SARS-CoV-2 and coronaviruses. TCRdb's copy holds only in-frame clones and misses some; the assay was immunoSEQ multiplex PCR. The sample carries some 65,000 clones, 85% to 90% recorded once. Before the COVID-19 pandemic, during about 2010-2018, CD4+ T cells were taken from unexposed donors. The material sequenced was memory CD4+ T cells from PBMCs. These receptors were taken from a human donor in good health.

This chain connects TRBV5-1 to TRBJ2-5; D is perhaps TRBD1 (7 bases). Germline V lookup: CDR1 SGHRS, CDR2 YFSETQ. Trimming took 5 bases from V and 5 from J, leaving 13 bases between them. The CDR3 covers 13 residues. CDR3 residues: CASSQGGSETQYF. CDR3 nucleotide sequence: TGCGCCAGCAGTCAGGGGGGTTCCGAGACCCAGTACTTC.

The V call is TRBV3-1 (or the pseudogene TRBV3-2), the J call TRBJ1-2; D may be TRBD1 (5 bases). Between the trimmed V and J ends, which lost 8 bases and 3 bases, there was a span of 7 bases. Germline CDR1 and CDR2: LGHDT and YNNKEL (reference sequence). The length of the CDR3 is 11 residues. The CDR3: CASGRDYGYTF. DNA for the CDR3: TGTGCCAGCGGCAGGGACTATGGCTACACCTTC.

The chain employs TRBV24-1 and TRBJ1-4; the match to TRBD1 covers 10 bases. Trimming took 6 bases from V and 6 from J; bases not matched to a gene: 6. The CDR3 consists of 15 residues. The germline V gene has CDR1 KGHDR and CDR2 SFDVKD. CDR3 region: CATSKPGTGDEKLFF. In DNA, the CDR3 is TGTGCCACCAGTAAACCCGGGACAGGGGATGAAAAACTGTTTTTT.

This clone was observed once. The chain links TRBV19 to TRBJ1-5, with 8 bases matching TRBD1. V lost 6 bases, J lost 7 bases, and 11 bases stayed unmatched. Germline V gene data show CDR1 as LNHDA and CDR2 as SQIVND (reference sequence). The CDR3 has 15 amino acids. This CDR3 reads CASRPGGLRGQPQHF. CDR3 coding DNA: TGTGCCAGTAGACCAGGGGGCCTTAGAGGACAGCCCCAGCATTTT.

Written as DNA, the CDR3 is TGTGCCAGCAGTAGCTACAGGGACGAGCAGTACTTC. Translated: CASSSYRDEQYF. The chain recombines TRBV28 with TRBJ2-7; D possibly corresponds to TRBD1 (6 bases). There are 12 residues in the CDR3. Per the germline V gene, CDR1 is MDHEN and CDR2 is SYDVKM. With 5 bases removed from V and 5 bases from J, the gap between germline ends came to 10 bases.